What follows describes a single T cell receptor (beta chain). The source of the sample is a study of neoadjuvant anti-PD-1 for oral cavity cancer. These oral cavity squamous cell carcinomas were HPV-negative and locally advanced. CDR3 length equals 14 residues. The V end lost 1 base, the J end lost 0 bases, and 6 bases lay between the germline ends. The germline V gene has CDR1 SEHNR and CDR2 FQNEAQ (reference sequence). Measured with immunoSEQ multiplex PCR; TCRdb has only the in-frame clones, and not every one. Of 10,000 to 15,000 clones in the sample, roughly 60% are singletons; the top ten hold more than 9%.

The source was tumor tissue, collected before nivolumab (anti-PD-1) treatment. This receptor was obtained from a person between 40 and 80 years old with oral cavity squamous cell carcinoma. The chain carries TRBV7-9 and TRBJ1-1, with D possibly being TRBD1 (5 bases). The CDR3 sequence is CASSLEGMNTEAFF. The CDR3 DNA follows: TGTGCCAGCAGCTTAGAGGGGATGAACACTGAAGCTTTCTTT.